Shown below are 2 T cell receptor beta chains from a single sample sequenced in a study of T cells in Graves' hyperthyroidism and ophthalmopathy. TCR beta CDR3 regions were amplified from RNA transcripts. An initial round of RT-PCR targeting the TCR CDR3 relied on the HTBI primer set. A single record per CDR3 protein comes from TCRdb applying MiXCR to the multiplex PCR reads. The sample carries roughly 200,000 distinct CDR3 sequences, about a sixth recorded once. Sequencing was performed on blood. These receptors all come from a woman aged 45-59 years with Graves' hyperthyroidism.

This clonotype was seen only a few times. DNA of the CDR3: TGTGCCAGCTCACCAAACAGGGACAATCAGCCCCAGCATTTT. This gives the protein CASSPNRDNQPQHF. The chain couples TRBV18 to TRBJ1-5; perhaps TRBD1 as D (6 bases). CDR3 size: 14 residues. V was trimmed by 2 bases and J by 3 bases, leaving 8 bases between them. Germline CDR1 reads KGHSH; CDR2 reads LQKENI.

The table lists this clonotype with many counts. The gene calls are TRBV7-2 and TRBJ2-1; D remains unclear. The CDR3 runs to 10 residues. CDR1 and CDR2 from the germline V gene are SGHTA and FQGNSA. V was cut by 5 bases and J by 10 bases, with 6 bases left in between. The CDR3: CASSGAEQFF. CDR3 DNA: TGTGCCAGCAGCGGAGCAGAGCAGTTCTTC.